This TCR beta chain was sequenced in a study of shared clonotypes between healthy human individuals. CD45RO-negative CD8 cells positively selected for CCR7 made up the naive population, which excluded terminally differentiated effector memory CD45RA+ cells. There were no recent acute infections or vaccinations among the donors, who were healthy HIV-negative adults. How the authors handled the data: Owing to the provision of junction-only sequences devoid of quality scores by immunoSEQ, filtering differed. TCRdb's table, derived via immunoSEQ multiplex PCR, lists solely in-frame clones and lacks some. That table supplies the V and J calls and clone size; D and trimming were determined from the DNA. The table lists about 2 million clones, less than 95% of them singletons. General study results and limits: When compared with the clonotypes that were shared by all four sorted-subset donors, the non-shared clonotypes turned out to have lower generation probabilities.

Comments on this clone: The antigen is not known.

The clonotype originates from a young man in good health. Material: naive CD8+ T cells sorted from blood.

The CDR3: CASSLVQGTGELFF. The CDR3 coding sequence is TGTGCCAGCAGCTTAGTACAGGGGACCGGGGAGCTGTTTTTT. The gene calls are TRBV7-6 and TRBJ2-2; TRBD1 matches 7 bases. The V and J ends lost 1 base and 5 bases, in that order; junction bases with no gene match: 1. Germline V lookup: CDR1 SGHVS, CDR2 FNYEAQ. CDR3 size: 14 residues.